The 14 T cell receptor beta chains presented below share a single source sample, sequenced in a study of PD-1 blockade in classical Hodgkin lymphoma. The time point: cycle 4 day 1 (C4D1), after five to seven weeks of nivolumab. Following autologous stem cell transplantation, relapse occurred in every patient, and exposure to brentuximab vedotin varied. TCRdb's copy holds only in-frame clones and misses some; the assay was immunoSEQ multiplex PCR. The table includes just under 65,000 clones, roughly 92% detected once. The specimen was peripheral blood mononuclear cells (PBMCs), collected before the fourth cycle of nivolumab. Receptors originate from a human donor with classical Hodgkin lymphoma.

The V gene is TRBV19, the J gene TRBJ1-5; possibly TRBD1 for D (6 bases). Germline CDR1 LNHDA, CDR2 SQIVND (reference sequence). CDR3 length: 13 amino acids. Trimming took off 4 bases at V and 4 bases at J, with 8 bases between the two ends. The CDR3 DNA follows: TGTGCCAGTAGTACAGGGGCGAATCAGCCCCAGCATTTT. As protein: CASSTGANQPQHF. The whole variable domain, remainder taken from reference TRBV19 and TRBJ1-5, is DGGITQSPKYLFRKEGQNVTLSCEQNLNHDAMYWYRQDPGQGLRLIYYSQIVNDFQKGDIAEGYSVSREKKESFPLTVTSAQKNPTAFYLCASSTGANQPQHFGDGTRLSIL.

The chain carries TRBV30 and TRBJ1-3; no reliable D call. CDR3 length equals 13 residues. The V end lost 6 bases, the J end lost 0 bases, and 9 bases lay between the germline ends. Per germline, CDR1 GTSNPN and CDR2 SVGIG (reference sequence). The CDR3 region is CACQAASGNTIYF. Here the CDR3 DNA reads TGTGCCTGCCAAGCAGCCTCTGGAAACACCATATATTTT.

The V call is TRBV6-5, the J call TRBJ2-7; TRBD1 agrees at 7 bases. CDR3 length: 14 amino acids. Germline V gives CDR1 MNHEY, CDR2 SVGAGI. V dropped 8 bases and J dropped 3; count of bases not matched to a gene: 10. CDR3 nucleotides: TGTGCCAGCGGCCCAGGGACAGTGAGCTACGAGCAGTACTTC. Its translation: CASGPGTVSYEQYF.

The chain has TRBV27 and TRBJ2-7, with 8 bases that match TRBD2. The V gene end was trimmed by 3 bases and the J gene end by 0 bases; junction bases not matched to a gene: 4. The CDR3 is made up of 15 amino acids. Germline V CDR1 and CDR2: MNHEY, SMNVEV (reference sequence). The DNA of the CDR3 is TGTGCCAGCAGTTTTAGCGGGACGAGCTCCTACGAGCAGTACTTC. Amino acids: CASSFSGTSSYEQYF.

In DNA form, the CDR3 reads TGTGCCAGCAGTTCATACGGGCCGGGGGCCTCTGGCTACACCTTC. It specifies CASSSYGPGASGYTF. The chain uses TRBV28 and TRBJ1-2, with D possibly being TRBD1 (6 bases). The CDR3 loop spans 15 amino acids. The germline gives CDR1 MDHEN, CDR2 SYDVKM. V lost 4 bases, J lost 7 bases, and 19 bases lay in between.

This clone was detected only once. The chain carries TRBV18 and TRBJ2-3; tentatively, D is TRBD1 or TRBD2 (6 bases each). Between the trimmed V and J ends, which lost 3 bases and 6 bases, there was a span of 10 bases. This CDR3 has 13 residues. Germline-derived CDR1 and CDR2 are KGHSH and LQKENI. The CDR3 loop reads CASSPGGADTQYF. In nucleotides, the CDR3 is TGTGCCAGCTCACCCGGGGGCGCGGATACGCAGTATTTT.

This CDR3 is CASSIGRDREFSEQYF. In DNA, the CDR3 is TGTGCCAGTAGTATCGGCCGGGACAGGGAGTTCAGCGAGCAGTACTTC. This chain links TRBV19 with TRBJ2-7, with 9 bases matching TRBD1. This CDR3 has 16 amino acids. Germline-derived CDR1 and CDR2 are LNHDA and SQIVND (reference sequence). Trimming removed 3 bases from V and 6 bases from J; junction bases left unmatched: 12.

The genes are TRBV11-1 and TRBJ2-7; D is possibly TRBD1 (6 bases). Trimming stripped 3 bases from V and 1 base from J, with 10 bases between. Germline V gene lookup returns CDR1 SGHAT and CDR2 FQDESV (reference sequence). The CDR3 totals 14 residues. The CDR3 sequence: CASSFARGSYEQYF. The CDR3 nucleotides read TGTGCCAGCAGCTTCGCCAGGGGATCCTACGAGCAGTACTTC.

The chain couples TRBV7-6 to TRBJ2-7; D gene unclear. CDR3 size: 12 residues. V was shortened by 1 base and J by 4 bases, with 5 bases between the two germline ends. The germline V gene has CDR1 SGHVS and CDR2 FNYEAQ. As DNA, the CDR3 is TGTGCCAGCAGCTTAGGTACTTACGAGCAGTACTTC. Its translation is CASSLGTYEQYF. Full variable domain (outside the CDR3, taken from reference TRBV7-6 and TRBJ2-7): GAGVSQSPRYKVTKRGQDVALRCDPISGHVSLYWYRQALGQGPEFLTYFNYEAQQDKSGLPNDRFSAERPEGSISTLTIQRTEQRDSAMYRCASSLGTYEQYFGPGTRLTVT.

This clone was observed once. The chain carries TRBV14 and TRBJ2-7, with 8 bases aligning to TRBD1. CDR3 length equals 13 residues. V lost 7 bases to trimming and J lost 3 bases; unmatched junction nucleotides: 5. Per germline, CDR1 SGHDN and CDR2 FVKESK. The CDR3 nucleotides read TGTGCCAGCACTCGTACAGGGGGCTACGAGCAGTACTTC. The encoded protein is CASTRTGGYEQYF.

This sequence joins TRBV7-2 and TRBJ1-5; D may be TRBD1 (6 bases). The CDR3 contains 16 residues. The V gene's germline CDR1 is SGHTA and CDR2 FQGNSA. V shed 1 base and J shed 0 bases, with 10 bases lying between them. The CDR3 reads CASSLEGVNSNQPQHF. The DNA of the CDR3 is TGTGCCAGCAGCTTAGAGGGGGTGAATAGCAATCAGCCCCAGCATTTT.

This chain joins TRBV28 and TRBJ2-7; 7 nucleotides match TRBD2. The CDR3 runs 17 residues. Germline values: CDR1 MDHEN, CDR2 SYDVKM. V lost 2 bases and J lost 0; bases outside the gene matches: 10. CDR3 residues: CASSLPLAALGSYEQYF. CDR3 bases: TGTGCCAGCAGTTTACCGCTAGCGGCCCTGGGCTCCTACGAGCAGTACTTC.

The V gene is TRBV7-6, the J gene TRBJ2-7, with D uncertain. Germline V gene sequence: CDR1 SGHVS, CDR2 FNYEAQ. The CDR3 is 13 amino acids. V was cut by 4 bases and J by 1 base, with 8 bases left in between. The CDR3 DNA reads TGTGCCAGCAGCTCTCCTCCATCCTACGAGCAGTACTTC. Translating gives CASSSPPSYEQYF.

The chain uses TRBV28 and TRBJ2-5; the D is unclear. Germline-derived CDR1 and CDR2 are MDHEN and SYDVKM. The CDR3 covers 15 residues. The V end lost 5 bases, the J end lost 5 bases, and 18 bases lay between the germline ends. CDR3 in amino acids: CASSPIKTARETQYF. The DNA for the CDR3 is TGTGCCAGCAGTCCCATAAAGACCGCGCGGGAGACCCAGTACTTC.